This TCR beta chain was observed in a study of human T cells and chemical hapten exposure. Study-level information: Across its 20 to 25 weeks, the study gave patients weekly diphenylcyclopropenone doses to the scalp.

This clonotype has at least ten counts. Its antigen is undetermined. Time point of the sample: pre-sensitization, week 0. Treatment denoted: therapeutic diphenylcyclopropenone sensitization with weekly scalp DPC. Blood draws preceded each patch test application. Study results and limitations: Donors had alopecia, so their immune response may differ from healthy people's. The study found expanded TCRs formed significantly more large CDR3 similarity clusters than controls.

Using its own MiXCR run on the RACE reads, TCRdb lists one record per CDR3 protein. The table shows roughly 260,000 distinct CDR3 sequences, with about 9% occurring only once. This CDR3 has 13 amino acids. The germline CDR1 and CDR2 sequences are MGHRA and YSYEKL. V shed 1 base, J shed 8 bases, and the junction held 4 bases outside the gene matches. V usage is TRBV4-1 and J usage is TRBJ1-2; TRBD1 matches at 7 bases. This receptor was identified in a woman between 40 and 50 years old with alopecia areata. Some clones in this sample may be carry-over from other donors' samples. This sample comprised whole blood, obtained in connection with sensitization to the hapten diphenylcyclopropenone (DPC). In DNA, the CDR3 is TGCGCCAGCAGCCAAGTGACAGGGAGAGGCTACACCTTC. Its translation: CASSQVTGRGYTF.